The T cell receptor beta chain described here comes from a study of monozygotic twins with inflammatory bowel disease. This CDR3 region has 11 residues. CDR1 is SQVTM, CDR2 ANQGSEA, per germline. TCRdb reanalyzed the 5' RACE reads, giving one entry per CDR3 protein sequence and no DNA. Reported are a few hundred thousand distinct CDR3 sequences; the ten largest clones contain 2% to 2.5%. The chain recombines TRBV29-1 with TRBJ2-3. This TCR came from a human donor with ulcerative colitis or Crohn's disease, or a healthy co-twin of an affected twin (not recorded which). The sample consisted of blood. The CDR3 here is CSVEGTVTQYF.